The clone carrying this T cell receptor beta chain was detected a few times. Its cognate antigen is unknown. This specimen belongs to a study of T cell repertoires in cytomegalovirus infection. General observations from the study: Ex vivo, HLA-C-restricted CMV-specific TCR beta clonotypes prevailed over the rest of the response.

TCRdb called the reads again in MiXCR, with one record for every CDR3 protein. The table has roughly 500,000 distinct CDR3 sequences, more than 15% seen once. Germline loops: CDR1 LGHDT, CDR2 YNNKEL (reference sequence). The V and J ends lost 6 bases and 3 bases, in that order; junction bases with no gene match: 7. The length of the CDR3 is 14 residues. What was sequenced was CD8+ T cells from PBMCs. This receptor was identified in a human donor in good health (CMV status not recorded). Some clones in this sample may be carry-over from other donors' samples. The genes are TRBV3-1 and TRBJ1-2, with 7 bases aligning to TRBD1. The CDR3 coding sequence is TGTGCCAGCAGGCTTACAGGGGAAGACTATGGCTACACCTTC. Translation gives CASRLTGEDYGYTF.